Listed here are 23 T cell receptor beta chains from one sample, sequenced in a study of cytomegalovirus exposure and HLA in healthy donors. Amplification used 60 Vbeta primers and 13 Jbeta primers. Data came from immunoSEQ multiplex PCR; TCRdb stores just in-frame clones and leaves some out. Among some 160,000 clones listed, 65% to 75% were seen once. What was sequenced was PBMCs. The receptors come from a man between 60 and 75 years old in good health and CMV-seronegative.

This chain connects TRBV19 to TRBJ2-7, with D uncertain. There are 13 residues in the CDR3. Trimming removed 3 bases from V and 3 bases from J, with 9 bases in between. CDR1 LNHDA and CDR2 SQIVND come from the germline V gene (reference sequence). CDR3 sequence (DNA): TGTGCCAGTAGTATCGATCGTAGCTACGAGCAGTACTTC. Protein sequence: CASSIDRSYEQYF.

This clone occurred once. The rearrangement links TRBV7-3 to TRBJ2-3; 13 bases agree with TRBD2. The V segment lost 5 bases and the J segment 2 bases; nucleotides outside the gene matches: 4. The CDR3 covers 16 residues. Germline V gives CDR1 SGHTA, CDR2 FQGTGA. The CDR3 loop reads CASSLGTSGNTDTQYF. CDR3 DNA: TGTGCCAGCAGCCTAGGGACTAGCGGGAACACAGATACGCAGTATTTT.

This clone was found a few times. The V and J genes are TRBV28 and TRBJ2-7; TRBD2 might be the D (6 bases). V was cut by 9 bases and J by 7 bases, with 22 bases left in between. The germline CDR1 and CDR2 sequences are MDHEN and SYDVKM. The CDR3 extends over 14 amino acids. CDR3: CASPGTRGIGEQYF. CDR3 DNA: TGTGCCAGTCCCGGGACTCGAGGTATCGGGGAGCAGTACTTC.

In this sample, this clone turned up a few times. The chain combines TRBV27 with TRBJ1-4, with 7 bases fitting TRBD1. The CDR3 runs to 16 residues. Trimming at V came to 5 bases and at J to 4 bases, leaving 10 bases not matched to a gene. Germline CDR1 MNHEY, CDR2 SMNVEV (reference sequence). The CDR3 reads CASSLYFGQVNEKLFF. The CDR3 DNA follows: TGTGCCAGCAGTCTTTATTTCGGACAGGTTAATGAAAAACTGTTTTTT.

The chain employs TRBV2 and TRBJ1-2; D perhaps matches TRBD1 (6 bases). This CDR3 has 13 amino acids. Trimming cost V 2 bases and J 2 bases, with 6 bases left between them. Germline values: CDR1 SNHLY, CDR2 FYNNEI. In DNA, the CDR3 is TGTGCCAGCAGTGAACAGGGGAACTATGGCTACACCTTC. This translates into CASSEQGNYGYTF.

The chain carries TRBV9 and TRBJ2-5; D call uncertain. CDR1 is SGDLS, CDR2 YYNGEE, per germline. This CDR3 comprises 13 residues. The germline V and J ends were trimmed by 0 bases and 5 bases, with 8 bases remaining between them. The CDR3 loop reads CASSVDRAETQYF. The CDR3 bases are TGTGCCAGCAGCGTAGATCGAGCCGAGACCCAGTACTTC.

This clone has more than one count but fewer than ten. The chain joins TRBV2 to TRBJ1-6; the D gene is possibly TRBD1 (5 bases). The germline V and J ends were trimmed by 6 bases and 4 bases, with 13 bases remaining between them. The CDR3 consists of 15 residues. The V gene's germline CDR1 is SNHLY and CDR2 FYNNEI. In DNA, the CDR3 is TGTGCCAGCAGCCTGGGGGGGACGTATAATTCACCCCTCCACTTT. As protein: CASSLGGTYNSPLHF. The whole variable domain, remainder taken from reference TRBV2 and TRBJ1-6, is EPEVTQTPSHQVTQMGQEVILRCVPISNHLYFYWYRQILGQKVEFLVSFYNNEISEKSEIFDDQFSVERPDGSNFTLKIRSTKLEDSAMYFCASSLGGTYNSPLHFGNGTRLTVT.

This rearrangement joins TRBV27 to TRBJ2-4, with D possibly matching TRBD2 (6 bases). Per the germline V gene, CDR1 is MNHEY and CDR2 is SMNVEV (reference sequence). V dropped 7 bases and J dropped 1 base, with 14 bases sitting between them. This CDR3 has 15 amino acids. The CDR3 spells CASTPSRGAKNIQYF. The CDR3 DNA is TGTGCCAGCACCCCGTCCCGGGGGGCCAAAAACATTCAGTACTTC.

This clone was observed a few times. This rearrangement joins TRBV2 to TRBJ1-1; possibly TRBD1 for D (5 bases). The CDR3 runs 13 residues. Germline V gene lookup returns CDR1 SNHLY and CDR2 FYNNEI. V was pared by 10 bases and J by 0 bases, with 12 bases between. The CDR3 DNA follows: TGTGCCACCCCGGCGGGGGTGAACACTGAAGCTTTCTTT. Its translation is CATPAGVNTEAFF. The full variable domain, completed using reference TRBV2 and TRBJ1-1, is EPEVTQTPSHQVTQMGQEVILRCVPISNHLYFYWYRQILGQKVEFLVSFYNNEISEKSEIFDDQFSVERPDGSNFTLKIRSTKLEDSAMYFCATPAGVNTEAFFGQGTRLTVV.

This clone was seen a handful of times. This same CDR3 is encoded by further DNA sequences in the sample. The CDR3 DNA follows: TGTGCCAGCAGCCCGGGACTAGCGGTATTAGCCAAAAACATTCAGTACTTC. Its translation: CASSPGLAVLAKNIQYF. The rearrangement links TRBV28 to TRBJ2-4, with 11 bases lining up with TRBD2. With V trimmed by 6 bases and J by 0 bases, 7 bases remained unmatched. The CDR3 is 17 amino acids. CDR1 MDHEN and CDR2 SYDVKM come from the germline V gene.

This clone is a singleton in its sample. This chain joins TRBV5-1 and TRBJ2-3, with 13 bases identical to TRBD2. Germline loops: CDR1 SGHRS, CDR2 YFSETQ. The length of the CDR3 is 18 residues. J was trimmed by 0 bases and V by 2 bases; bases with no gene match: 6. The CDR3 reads CASSLGTSGDLSTDTQYF. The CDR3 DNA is TGCGCCAGCAGCTTAGGGACTAGCGGGGACTTGAGCACAGATACGCAGTATTTT.

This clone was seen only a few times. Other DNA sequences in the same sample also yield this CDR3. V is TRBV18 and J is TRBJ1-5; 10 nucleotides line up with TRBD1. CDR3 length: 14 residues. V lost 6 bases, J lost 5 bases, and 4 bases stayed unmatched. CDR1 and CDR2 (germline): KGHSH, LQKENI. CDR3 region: CASSPGQGDQPQHF. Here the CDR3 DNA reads TGTGCCAGCTCCCCCGGACAGGGGGATCAGCCCCAGCATTTT.

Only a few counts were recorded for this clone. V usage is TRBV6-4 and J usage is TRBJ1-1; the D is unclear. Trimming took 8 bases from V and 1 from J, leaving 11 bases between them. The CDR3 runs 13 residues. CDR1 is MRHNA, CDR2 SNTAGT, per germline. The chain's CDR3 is CASSSQRNTEAFF. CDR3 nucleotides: TGTGCCAGCTCCTCACAGAGGAACACTGAAGCTTTCTTT.

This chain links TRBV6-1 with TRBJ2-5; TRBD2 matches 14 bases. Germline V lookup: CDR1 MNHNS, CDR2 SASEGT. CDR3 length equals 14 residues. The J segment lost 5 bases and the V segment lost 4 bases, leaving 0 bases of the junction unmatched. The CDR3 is CASSGTSGRETQYF. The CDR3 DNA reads TGTGCCAGCAGTGGGACTAGCGGGAGGGAGACCCAGTACTTC.

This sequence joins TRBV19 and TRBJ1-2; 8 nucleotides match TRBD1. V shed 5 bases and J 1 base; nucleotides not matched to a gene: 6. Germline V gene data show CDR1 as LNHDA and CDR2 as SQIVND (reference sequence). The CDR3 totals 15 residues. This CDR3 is CASSDRGEYNYGYTF. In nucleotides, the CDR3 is TGTGCCAGTAGTGACAGGGGCGAATATAACTATGGCTACACCTTC. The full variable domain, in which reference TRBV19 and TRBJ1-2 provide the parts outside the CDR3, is DGGITQSPKYLFRKEGQNVTLSCEQNLNHDAMYWYRQDPGQGLRLIYYSQIVNDFQKGDIAEGYSVSREKKESFPLTVTSAQKNPTAFYLCASSDRGEYNYGYTFGSGTRLTVV.

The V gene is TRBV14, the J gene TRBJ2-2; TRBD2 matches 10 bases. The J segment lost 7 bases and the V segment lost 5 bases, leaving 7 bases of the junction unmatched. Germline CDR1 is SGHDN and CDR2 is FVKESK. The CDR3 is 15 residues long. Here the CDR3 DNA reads TGTGCCAGCAGCACGACTAGCGGGCGACGCGGGGAGCTGTTTTTT. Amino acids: CASSTTSGRRGELFF.

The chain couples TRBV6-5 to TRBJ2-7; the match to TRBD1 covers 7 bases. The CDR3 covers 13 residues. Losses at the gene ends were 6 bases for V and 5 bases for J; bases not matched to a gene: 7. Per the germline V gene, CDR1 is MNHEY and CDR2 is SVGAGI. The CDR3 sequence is CASRPPTGNEQYF. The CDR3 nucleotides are TGTGCCAGCAGACCCCCGACAGGGAACGAGCAGTACTTC.

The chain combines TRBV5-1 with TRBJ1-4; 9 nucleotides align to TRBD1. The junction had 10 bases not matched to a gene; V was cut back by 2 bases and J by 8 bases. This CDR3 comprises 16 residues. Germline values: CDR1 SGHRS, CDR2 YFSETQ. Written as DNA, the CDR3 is TGCGCCAGCAGCTTCCTAAACAGGGGGCAGGGAGAAAAACTGTTTTTT. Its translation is CASSFLNRGQGEKLFF.

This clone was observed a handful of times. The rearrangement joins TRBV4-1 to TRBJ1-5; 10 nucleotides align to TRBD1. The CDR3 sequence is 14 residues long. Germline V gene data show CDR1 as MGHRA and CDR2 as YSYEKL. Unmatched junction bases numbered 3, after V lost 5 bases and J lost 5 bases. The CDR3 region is CASSGDRGHQPQHF. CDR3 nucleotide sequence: TGCGCCAGCAGCGGCGACAGGGGGCATCAGCCCCAGCATTTT.

CDR3 sequence (DNA): TGTGCCATCAGTGATGAGTCGGGAGGGAACACCGGGGAGCTGTTTTTT. It translates to CAISDESGGNTGELFF. The rearrangement links TRBV10-3 to TRBJ2-2; 7 bases are shared with TRBD2. In germline, CDR1 is ENHRY, CDR2 SYGVKD. Germline trimming cut 3 bases from V and 1 base from J; bases unmatched to any gene: 5. CDR3 size: 16 residues.

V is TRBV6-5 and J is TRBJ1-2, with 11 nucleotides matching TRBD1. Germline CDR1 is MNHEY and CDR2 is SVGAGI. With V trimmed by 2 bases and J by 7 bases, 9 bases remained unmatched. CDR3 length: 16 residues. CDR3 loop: CASSYAKGQGAVGYTF. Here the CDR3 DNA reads TGTGCCAGCAGTTACGCTAAAGGACAGGGGGCGGTTGGCTACACCTTC.

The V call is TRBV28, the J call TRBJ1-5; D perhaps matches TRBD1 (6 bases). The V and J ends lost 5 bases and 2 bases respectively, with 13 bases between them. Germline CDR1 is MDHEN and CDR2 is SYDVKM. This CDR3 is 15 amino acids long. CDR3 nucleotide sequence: TGTGCCAGCAGTCCTCCAAGACAGGGCAATCAGCCCCAGCATTTT. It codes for CASSPPRQGNQPQHF.

CDR3 sequence (DNA): TGTGCCAGCAGGACTAGCGGGCTTTCCTACGAGCAGTACTTC. Translation: CASRTSGLSYEQYF. V gene TRBV6-6 combines with J gene TRBJ2-7; 10 bases are shared with TRBD2. V shed 6 bases and J 1 base; nucleotides not matched to a gene: 3. The CDR3 length is 14 residues. The germline gives CDR1 MNHNY, CDR2 SVGAGI (reference sequence).